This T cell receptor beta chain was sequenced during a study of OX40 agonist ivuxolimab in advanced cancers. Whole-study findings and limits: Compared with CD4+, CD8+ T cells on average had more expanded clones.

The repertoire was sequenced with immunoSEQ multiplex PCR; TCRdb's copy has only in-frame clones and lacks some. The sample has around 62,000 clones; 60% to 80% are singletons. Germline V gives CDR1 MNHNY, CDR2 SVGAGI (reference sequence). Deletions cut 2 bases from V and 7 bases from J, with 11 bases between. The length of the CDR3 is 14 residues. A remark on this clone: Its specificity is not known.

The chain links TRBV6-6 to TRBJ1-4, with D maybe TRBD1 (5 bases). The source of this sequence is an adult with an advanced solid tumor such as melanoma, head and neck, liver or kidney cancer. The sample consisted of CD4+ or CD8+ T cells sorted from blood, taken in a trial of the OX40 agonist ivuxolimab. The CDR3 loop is CASSYGGLSEKLFF. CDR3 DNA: TGTGCCAGCAGTTACGGGGGTTTAAGTGAAAAACTGTTTTTT.